Following are 22 T cell receptor beta chains from one sample sequenced in a study of shared clonotypes between healthy human individuals. The table came from immunoSEQ multiplex PCR; TCRdb's copy has only in-frame clones and leaves some out. The data hold approximately 2.4 million clones, with about 94% observed a single time. Specimen: naive CD4+ T cells sorted from blood. Subset here: CD45RA+ positively selected. These receptors originate from a man between 18 and 35 years old in good health.

This sequence joins TRBV6-1 and TRBJ2-7; D is ambiguous. Trimming removed 4 bases from V and 3 bases from J, with 13 bases in between. The CDR3 is 14 residues long. In germline, CDR1 is MNHNS, CDR2 SASEGT. The CDR3 DNA is TGTGCCAGCAGTGGCCGGGCCAGGTACTACGAGCAGTACTTC. Residues: CASSGRARYYEQYF.

The chain recombines TRBV6-6 with TRBJ2-4, with D perhaps TRBD1 or TRBD2 (5 bases each). Trimming removed 5 bases at V and 4 bases at J, with 9 bases between. The CDR3 length is 13 residues. Germline assignment: CDR1 MNHNY and CDR2 SVGAGI (reference sequence). In DNA form, the CDR3 reads TGTGCCAGCAGTCGGGACGGTAAAAACATTCAGTACTTC. Amino acids: CASSRDGKNIQYF.

The rearrangement links TRBV5-1 to TRBJ1-2; D is perhaps TRBD1 (5 bases). The CDR3 sequence is 13 residues long. Trimming cost V 4 bases and J 4 bases, with 11 bases left between them. From germline, CDR1 is SGHRS and CDR2 YFSETQ. CDR3 loop: CASSPAGGYGYTF. CDR3 sequence (DNA): TGCGCCAGCAGCCCTGCCGGGGGCTATGGCTACACCTTC.

The chain joins TRBV4-3 to TRBJ1-4, with D uncertain. Trimming removed 2 bases from V and 5 bases from J, with 15 bases in between. Germline V gene data show CDR1 as LGHNA and CDR2 as YSLEER. The CDR3 covers 16 residues. The CDR3, as DNA: TGCGCCAGCAGCCAACGTCTCCAGTTTAGAAATGAAAAACTGTTTTTT. Encoded protein: CASSQRLQFRNEKLFF.

The chain employs TRBV28 and TRBJ2-1; D is undetermined. Trimming removed 9 bases at V and 9 bases at J, with 9 bases between. CDR3 length: 10 residues. Germline-derived CDR1 and CDR2 are MDHEN and SYDVKM. Here the CDR3 reads CASGAREQFF. The CDR3, as DNA: TGTGCCAGTGGCGCTCGTGAGCAGTTCTTC.

Remarks on this clone: In the same sample, other DNA sequences code for this CDR3. The rearrangement uses TRBV6-5 and TRBJ2-6; 8 bases align to TRBD1. This CDR3 has 15 amino acids. J gave up 4 bases and V 5 bases, and 4 bases lay outside the gene matches. CDR1 MNHEY and CDR2 SVGAGI come from the germline V gene. The CDR3 loop is CASSVQGAGANVLTF. In DNA, the CDR3 is TGTGCCAGCAGTGTTCAGGGGGCAGGGGCCAACGTCCTGACTTTC.

V usage is TRBV7-6 and J usage is TRBJ2-7, with D tentatively TRBD1 (6 bases). The CDR3 has 16 amino acids. Germline V lookup: CDR1 SGHVS, CDR2 FNYEAQ. The V and J ends lost 5 bases and 0 bases respectively, with 17 bases between them. In nucleotides, the CDR3 is TGTGCCAGCAGCCCTGGACAGTGGCCCGACTCCTACGAGCAGTACTTC. Protein: CASSPGQWPDSYEQYF.

The rearrangement joins TRBV11-2 to TRBJ1-2; 9 bases are shared with TRBD1. Germline CDR1 is SGHAT and CDR2 is FQNNGV. V shed 1 base and J 5 bases; nucleotides not matched to a gene: 5. This CDR3 has 15 amino acids. Written as DNA, the CDR3 is TGTGCCAGCAGCTTAGCCGGGACAGGGAGGTATGGCTACACCTTC. Translation: CASSLAGTGRYGYTF.

The genes are TRBV5-5 and TRBJ1-1; no definite D call. CDR3 size: 16 residues. Germline V CDR1 and CDR2: SGHKS, YYEKEE (reference sequence). Trimming removed 0 bases from V and 1 base from J, with 13 bases in between. CDR3 protein: CASSLVGQIKNTEAFF. The CDR3 region has the DNA TGTGCCAGCAGCTTGGTCGGCCAGATCAAGAACACTGAAGCTTTCTTT. Complete variable domain (other parts from reference TRBV5-5 and TRBJ1-1): DAGVTQSPTHLIKTRGQQVTLRCSPISGHKSVSWYQQVLGQGPQFIFQYYEKEERGRGNFPDRFSARQFPNYSSELNVNALLLGDSALYLCASSLVGQIKNTEAFFGQGTRLTVV.

This clone was seen just once. This rearrangement joins TRBV18 to TRBJ2-7; D not certain. Germline-derived CDR1 and CDR2 are KGHSH and LQKENI. The germline V and J ends were trimmed by 3 bases and 7 bases, with 19 bases remaining between them. This CDR3 is built from 15 residues. This CDR3 is CASSPQEGSSREQYF. Here the CDR3 DNA reads TGTGCCAGCTCACCGCAGGAAGGCAGCTCCCGGGAGCAGTACTTC.

The genes are TRBV27 and TRBJ2-1; D is ambiguous. CDR3 size: 16 residues. Between the trimmed V and J ends, which lost 3 bases and 0 bases, there was a span of 12 bases. Per the germline V gene, CDR1 is MNHEY and CDR2 is SMNVEV (reference sequence). Written as DNA, the CDR3 is TGTGCCAGCAGTTTTTGGGCTCACGGCTCCTACAATGAGCAGTTCTTC. Its protein is CASSFWAHGSYNEQFF.

The rearrangement links TRBV4-3 to TRBJ1-2; D gene unclear. CDR1 LGHNA and CDR2 YSLEER come from the germline V gene. The CDR3 is made up of 16 amino acids. V shed 4 bases and J shed 4 bases, with 19 bases lying between them. CDR3 residues: CASSPGRSQDAYGYTF. CDR3 nucleotides: TGCGCCAGCAGCCCTGGACGGAGCCAAGATGCCTATGGCTACACCTTC.

This chain joins TRBV6-6 and TRBJ2-7; 11 bases line up with TRBD1. Trimming took 8 bases from V and 6 from J; bases not matched to a gene: 9. This CDR3 contains 14 residues. The germline gives CDR1 MNHNY, CDR2 SVGAGI (reference sequence). This CDR3 is CASQGQGDSGEQYF. In nucleotides, the CDR3 is TGTGCCAGCCAGGGACAGGGGGATTCTGGCGAGCAGTACTTC.

The chain combines TRBV6-5 with TRBJ2-2; perhaps TRBD2 as D (6 bases). V was clipped by 5 bases and J by 5 bases, with 12 bases between them. Germline V gives CDR1 MNHEY, CDR2 SVGAGI. The CDR3 spans 14 residues. This chain's CDR3 is CASSTGRETGELFF. Written as DNA, the CDR3 is TGTGCCAGCAGTACGGGACGGGAGACCGGGGAGCTGTTTTTT.

Note on this clone: Distinct nucleotide sequences in the sample also encode this CDR3. This chain connects TRBV21-1 to TRBJ2-5. TRBV21-1 is marked as a pseudogene. This CDR3 region has 13 residues. The CDR3 nucleotides read TGTGCCAGCAGCAAAGAGGGCCAAGAGACCCAGTACTTC. Its protein product is CASSKEGQETQYF.

The V gene is TRBV6-5, the J gene TRBJ2-3; 11 bases are shared with TRBD2. This CDR3 has 14 amino acids. Trimming removed 4 bases from V and 6 bases from J; junction bases left unmatched: 3. Germline CDR1 is MNHEY and CDR2 is SVGAGI. The CDR3 coding sequence is TGTGCCAGCAGTTCCTCTAGCGGGGGGGATACGCAGTATTTT. Translation gives CASSSSSGGDTQYF.

This clone was found once. This sequence joins TRBV29-1 and TRBJ2-3, with TRBD2 matching over 8 bases. With 4 bases clipped from V and 2 bases from J, the junction kept 20 bases outside the gene matches. This CDR3 is built from 19 residues. Germline V gene lookup returns CDR1 SQVTM and CDR2 ANQGSEA. The CDR3 sequence is CSVVVGLVISKGYTDTQYF. CDR3 in DNA: TGCAGCGTTGTGGTGGGACTAGTAATTTCGAAAGGTTACACAGATACGCAGTATTTT.

J is TRBJ2-2 and V is TRBV7-9; a possible D gene is TRBD1 (6 bases). CDR1 and CDR2 from the germline V gene are SEHNR and FQNEAQ (reference sequence). This CDR3 has 14 amino acids. The V gene lost 8 bases and the J gene lost 3 bases, with 13 bases spanning the gap. Written as DNA, the CDR3 is TGTGCCAGCGTTACAGGGTCGGACACCGGGGAGCTGTTTTTT. Translation: CASVTGSDTGELFF.

This clone has only a few counts. The chain has TRBV10-1 and TRBJ1-6; 8 bases agree with TRBD1. V trimming: 8 bases; J trimming: 8 bases; junction bases outside the gene matches: 8. The CDR3 sequence is 14 residues long. CDR1 and CDR2 from the germline V gene are WNHNN and SYGVQD (reference sequence). In DNA, the CDR3 is TGCGCCAGCCGACAGGGGTCCCTTTATTCACCCCTCCACTTT. Residues: CASRQGSLYSPLHF.

CDR3 loop: CASSLRTGATNEKLFF. The CDR3 DNA follows: TGTGCCAGCAGCTTGAGGACAGGGGCAACTAATGAAAAACTGTTTTTT. This rearrangement joins TRBV5-4 to TRBJ1-4, with 9 bases matching TRBD1. Germline CDR1 SGHNT, CDR2 YYREEE (reference sequence). Germline trimming cut 1 base from V and 0 bases from J; bases unmatched to any gene: 1. CDR3 size: 16 residues.

In its sample, this clone was seen a few times. The same CDR3 is also encoded by other DNA sequences in this sample. This chain uses TRBV30 with TRBJ1-5, with unresolved D. Per germline, CDR1 GTSNPN and CDR2 SVGIG (reference sequence). Trimming left V 0 bases short and J 2 bases short, with 5 bases between. This CDR3 is built from 13 residues. CDR3 in amino acids: CAWSVEGNQPQHF. The CDR3, as DNA: TGTGCCTGGAGTGTTGAGGGCAATCAGCCCCAGCATTTT.

The chain has TRBV27 and TRBJ2-5; no clear D. This CDR3 spans 13 amino acids. With 5 bases removed from V and 1 base from J, the gap between germline ends came to 8 bases. From germline, CDR1 is MNHEY and CDR2 SMNVEV (reference sequence). The CDR3 region is CASSHRAQETQYF. Written as DNA, the CDR3 is TGTGCCAGCAGTCACCGGGCCCAAGAGACCCAGTACTTC.